This T cell receptor (beta chain) is drawn from a study of blood T cells in healthy people across ages. As for the study in general: Per every two T cells, about one barcoded beta molecule was captured by template switching. Study conclusions and caveats: Estimated diversity, derived from one million T cells, was regarded as an underestimate.

Notes on this clonotype: Its antigen is still unknown.

The CDR3 covers 15 residues. Germline V CDR1 and CDR2: MNHEY, SVGEGT. The V and J ends lost 6 bases and 6 bases, in that order; junction bases with no gene match: 6. A second PCR, run for roughly 7 to 12 cycles, used a sample-barcoded 5' primer plus a J-beta primer mix. A single record per CDR3 protein comes from TCRdb applying MiXCR to the 5' RACE reads. The sample gives hundreds of thousands of distinct CDR3 sequences, roughly 24% of which show up once; approximately 2.9% is in the top ten. This same sample was also taken into another study, of T cells of mothers and their children. That publication notes: At a rate of approximately 1.4 ug per 15 ul, cDNA synthesis received all of the extracted RNA. Researchers report slightly higher, though non-significant, overlap in related mother-child pairs than in unrelated pairs.

The source of this sequence is a boy between 5 and 17 years old in good health. Sequencing was performed on blood. The chain links TRBV6-2 or TRBV6-3 to TRBJ2-3, with TRBD2 identical over 13 bases. CDR3 in DNA: TGTGCCAGCAGACCCTGGACTAGCGGGAGTGATACGCAGTATTTT. Amino acid sequence: CASRPWTSGSDTQYF.